This T cell receptor beta chain was identified in a study of somatic mutations in cytotoxic T cells in rheumatoid arthritis. Study in general: Flow sorting of some V beta antibody-stained T cells reached nearly 100% purity, with V beta1+ cells also TCRB-sequenced.

This clone was counted a few times. Once isolated by positive magnetic bead selection, the CD4+ and CD8+ cells had their purity checked by flow cytometry. The V end was cut by 4 bases, the J end by 2 bases, with 13 bases between. The CDR3 extends over 14 amino acids. Germline V CDR1 and CDR2: SGHKS, YYEKEE (reference sequence). The repertoire was sequenced with immunoSEQ multiplex PCR; TCRdb's copy has only in-frame clones and lacks some. Of 15,000 to 20,000 clones in the sample, roughly 87% were seen once. This TCR derives from an adult with rheumatoid arthritis. The V gene is TRBV5-5, the J gene TRBJ2-7, with D tentatively TRBD2 (5 bases). The source material was CD8+ T cells sorted from blood. In nucleotides, the CDR3 is TGTGCCAGCAGCAACGCGGGCCGCCCCTACGAGCAGTACTTC. It encodes CASSNAGRPYEQYF.